Presented here are 17 T cell receptor beta chains from one specimen sequenced in a study of cytomegalovirus exposure and HLA in healthy donors. The method was immunoSEQ multiplex PCR; TCRdb's version includes in-frame clones alone and lacks a portion of them. The data hold fewer than 200,000 clones, with roughly nine tenths observed a single time. What was sequenced was PBMCs. Receptors were obtained from a man aged 30-40 years in good health and CMV-seropositive.

CDR3 nucleotides: TGCGCCAGCAGCTCGAGGACGGGGAACTACGAGCAGTACTTC. Translation gives CASSSRTGNYEQYF. The chain links TRBV5-1 to TRBJ2-7, with TRBD2 as a possible D gene (5 bases). The germline V gene encodes CDR1 SGHRS and CDR2 YFSETQ. V dropped 3 bases and J dropped 3 bases, with 13 bases sitting between them. The CDR3 totals 14 residues.

The chain is built from TRBV7-9 and TRBJ2-7, with no clear D. Germline V gene data show CDR1 as SEHNR and CDR2 as FQNEAQ (reference sequence). The CDR3 is 14 residues long. The germline V and J ends were trimmed by 0 bases and 3 bases, with 9 bases remaining between them. The chain's CDR3 is CASSLALAVYEQYF. DNA of the CDR3: TGTGCCAGCAGCTTAGCTCTGGCGGTCTACGAGCAGTACTTC.

The chain recombines TRBV11-2 with TRBJ2-1; TRBD2 aligns across 10 bases. V shed 3 bases and J 10 bases; nucleotides not matched to a gene: 9. Germline loops: CDR1 SGHAT, CDR2 FQNNGV. The CDR3 has 15 residues. The DNA of the CDR3 is TGTGCCAGCAGCTTCGAAAGGAGTAGCGGGGGGGAGCAGTTCTTC. It translates to CASSFERSSGGEQFF.

This clone was observed a single time. The chain uses TRBV5-1 and TRBJ2-3; 11 bases fit TRBD2. The CDR3 has 15 amino acids. CDR1 and CDR2 from the germline V gene are SGHRS and YFSETQ. V lost 5 bases and J lost 6; bases outside the gene matches: 8. The CDR3 coding sequence is TGCGCCAGCAGTCACGCTAGCGGGGGGATGGATACGCAGTATTTT. Translating gives CASSHASGGMDTQYF.

The V and J genes are TRBV27 and TRBJ2-3, with TRBD2 matching over 13 bases. V was pared by 3 bases and J by 7 bases, with 7 bases of the junction left unmatched. The germline CDR1 and CDR2 sequences are MNHEY and SMNVEV (reference sequence). CDR3 size: 16 residues. CDR3 sequence: CASSFSTSGRANTQYF. CDR3 DNA sequence: TGTGCCAGCAGTTTTTCCACTAGCGGGAGGGCGAATACGCAGTATTTT.

The chain links TRBV5-4 to TRBJ2-7; a possible D gene is TRBD1 (6 bases). Germline lookup yields CDR1 SGHNT and CDR2 YYREEE (reference sequence). The CDR3 runs 15 residues. Trimming stripped 3 bases from V and 4 bases from J, with 17 bases between. DNA of the CDR3: TGTGCCAGCAGCTCAGCAGGGGTAAAGGCATACGAGCAGTACTTC. It is translated as CASSSAGVKAYEQYF.

V gene TRBV6-5 combines with J gene TRBJ2-7; TRBD2 is a possible D gene (5 bases). Trimming cost V 5 bases and J 7 bases, with 15 bases left between them. The germline gives CDR1 MNHEY, CDR2 SVGAGI. CDR3 length: 13 residues. CDR3 nucleotide sequence: TGTGCCAGCAGTGACAATACGCGAGGGGAGCAGTACTTC. It yields the protein CASSDNTRGEQYF.

The rearrangement joins TRBV6-5 to TRBJ1-1; TRBD1 aligns across 7 bases. The germline CDR1 and CDR2 sequences are MNHEY and SVGAGI. Germline trimming cut 4 bases from V and 0 bases from J; bases unmatched to any gene: 8. The CDR3 contains 16 residues. The CDR3 DNA is TGTGCCAGCAGTTCCCCCAGGGGGGCCTTGAACACTGAAGCTTTCTTT. It encodes CASSSPRGALNTEAFF.

The gene calls are TRBV7-9 and TRBJ2-7, with no clear D. The CDR3 is 13 amino acids. Trimming took 7 bases from V and 3 from J, leaving 13 bases between them. The germline V gene has CDR1 SEHNR and CDR2 FQNEAQ (reference sequence). The DNA of the CDR3 is TGTGCCAGCACCGACCACGGCCTCTACGAGCAGTACTTC. Translating gives CASTDHGLYEQYF. The variable domain in full, with the rest retrieved from reference TRBV7-9 and TRBJ2-7, is DTGVSQNPRHKITKRGQNVTFRCDPISEHNRLYWYRQTLGQGPEFLTYFQNEAQLEKSRLLSDRFSAERPKGSFSTLEIQRTEQGDSAMYLCASTDHGLYEQYFGPGTRLTVT.

The rearrangement links TRBV9 to TRBJ2-5; 7 bases align to TRBD2. V dropped 0 bases and J dropped 5; count of bases not matched to a gene: 16. The CDR3 loop spans 18 amino acids. Germline loops: CDR1 SGDLS, CDR2 YYNGEE. CDR3 coding DNA: TGTGCCAGCAGCGTAGCTCCCTCCTCTGGACTAGGCGGGGAGACCCAGTACTTC. Amino acids: CASSVAPSSGLGGETQYF.

This clone was seen a few times. The chain has TRBV6-5 and TRBJ2-7; D remains unclear. Deletions cut 6 bases from V and 7 bases from J, with 10 bases between. The CDR3 has 11 residues. Per the germline V gene, CDR1 is MNHEY and CDR2 is SVGAGI. The CDR3 DNA follows: TGTGCCAGCAGCACCCTCAGGGAGCAGTACTTC. This gives the protein CASSTLREQYF.

This chain connects TRBV6-1 to TRBJ1-1; D gene ambiguous. Germline CDR1 reads MNHNS; CDR2 reads SASEGT. The CDR3 is made up of 14 amino acids. V lost 3 bases and J 5 bases, leaving 13 bases between the germline ends. DNA of the CDR3: TGTGCCAGCAGTGATCCTGGTCCGGGAACTGAAGCTTTCTTT. It is translated as CASSDPGPGTEAFF.

There are a few counts of this clone. V gene TRBV5-1 combines with J gene TRBJ2-2; no clear D gene. Trimming cost V 5 bases and J 6 bases, with 8 bases left between them. Germline CDR1 reads SGHRS; CDR2 reads YFSETQ. This CDR3 has 12 amino acids. CDR3 nucleotide sequence: TGCGCCAGCAGTTGGCGAGCCGGGGAGCTGTTTTTT. It is translated as CASSWRAGELFF.

The chain joins TRBV9 to TRBJ2-7; TRBD2 matches 11 bases. Trimming took 4 bases from V and 2 from J; bases not matched to a gene: 5. Germline V gene lookup returns CDR1 SGDLS and CDR2 YYNGEE. This CDR3 comprises 15 residues. This chain's CDR3 is CASSLGLAGPYEQYF. CDR3 nucleotides: TGTGCCAGCAGCCTAGGACTAGCGGGCCCCTACGAGCAGTACTTC.

The CDR3 reads CASSETGRLYNEQFF. CDR3 DNA sequence: TGCGCCAGCAGTGAGACGGGGAGGCTATACAATGAGCAGTTCTTC. The chain couples TRBV10-1 to TRBJ2-1, with a weak D call TRBD2 (6 bases). V dropped 2 bases and J dropped 4 bases, with 12 bases sitting between them. Germline loops: CDR1 WNHNN, CDR2 SYGVQD (reference sequence). The CDR3 sequence is 15 residues long.

The V and J genes are TRBV6-4 and TRBJ2-1; 11 nucleotides match TRBD2. This CDR3 spans 15 amino acids. Germline-derived CDR1 and CDR2 are MRHNA and SNTAGT. Trimming took 8 bases from V and 7 from J; bases not matched to a gene: 10. The CDR3: CASGRRASGRNEQFF. The CDR3 bases are TGTGCCAGCGGGCGAAGGGCTAGCGGGAGGAATGAGCAGTTCTTC.

The chain recombines TRBV19 with TRBJ2-7; maybe TRBD1 (5 bases). CDR3 length: 13 amino acids. V was pared by 2 bases and J by 5 bases, with 10 bases between. Germline values: CDR1 LNHDA, CDR2 SQIVND (reference sequence). CDR3 sequence: CASSILGVHEQYF. The CDR3 coding sequence is TGTGCCAGTAGTATATTAGGGGTCCACGAGCAGTACTTC. The full variable domain, with the rest looked up from reference TRBV19 and TRBJ2-7, is DGGITQSPKYLFRKEGQNVTLSCEQNLNHDAMYWYRQDPGQGLRLIYYSQIVNDFQKGDIAEGYSVSREKKESFPLTVTSAQKNPTAFYLCASSILGVHEQYFGPGTRLTVT.